The 9 T cell receptor beta chains presented below share a single source sample, sequenced in a study of blood T cell repertoires in COVID-19. Profiling relied on immunoSEQ multiplex PCR, and the TCRdb table lists in-frame clones only, not all of them. Of about 110,000 clones listed, over 60% are singletons. The sequenced material came from peripheral blood. The receptors shown here come from a woman of 80 years or more with active or convalescent COVID-19.

This clone has only one observation. This chain uses TRBV6-5 with TRBJ2-3; D is uncertain. The V gene lost 6 bases and the J gene lost 5 bases, with 9 bases spanning the gap. CDR3 length equals 12 residues. The germline V gene encodes CDR1 MNHEY and CDR2 SVGAGI. Written as DNA, the CDR3 is TGTGCCAGCAGAGCAAGTCAAGATACGCAGTATTTT. Protein sequence: CASRASQDTQYF.

The V gene is TRBV19, the J gene TRBJ2-3; D possibly corresponds to TRBD2 (6 bases). The germline V gene encodes CDR1 LNHDA and CDR2 SQIVND (reference sequence). The CDR3 runs 15 residues. V was cut by 6 bases and J by 0 bases, with 13 bases left in between. The CDR3 coding sequence is TGTGCCAGTAGACATTTAGCGGCTAGCACAGATACGCAGTATTTT. This gives the protein CASRHLAASTDTQYF.

The V call is TRBV11-1, the J call TRBJ2-5; 8 bases map to TRBD1. The V gene's germline CDR1 is SGHAT and CDR2 FQDESV (reference sequence). V shed 3 bases and J 7 bases; nucleotides not matched to a gene: 4. This CDR3 is 13 amino acids long. In DNA, the CDR3 is TGTGCCAGCAGCTTGCGACAGGGGCGGACCCAGTACTTC. Its protein product is CASSLRQGRTQYF. Complete variable domain (other parts from reference TRBV11-1 and TRBJ2-5): EAEVAQSPRYKITEKSQAVAFWCDPISGHATLYWYRQILGQGPELLVQFQDESVVDDSQLPKDRFSAERLKGVDSTLKIQPAELGDSAMYLCASSLRQGRTQYFGPGTRLLVL.

V usage is TRBV7-9 and J usage is TRBJ1-4; the match to TRBD1 covers 8 bases. The germline V gene encodes CDR1 SEHNR and CDR2 FQNEAQ (reference sequence). The CDR3 runs 14 residues. J was trimmed by 7 bases and V by 5 bases; bases with no gene match: 6. The CDR3 is CASSLNRGSEKLFF. As DNA, the CDR3 is TGTGCCAGCAGCCTCAACAGGGGGAGTGAAAAACTGTTTTTT.

DNA of the CDR3: TGCGCCAGCAGCCCCCCGGGTATGGCCAAAAACATTCAGTACTTC. The encoded protein is CASSPPGMAKNIQYF. The genes are TRBV4-1 and TRBJ2-4; no clear D gene. The CDR3 contains 15 residues. CDR1 is MGHRA and CDR2 is YSYEKL in the germline V gene. V gave up 4 bases and J gave up 1 base, with 11 bases separating them.

The rearrangement uses TRBV15 and TRBJ2-1; D is undetermined. V lost 0 bases and J lost 8, with 17 bases in between. The germline V gene has CDR1 LNHNV and CDR2 YYDKDF (reference sequence). CDR3 length: 16 amino acids. CDR3 in amino acids: CATSREPSRVLDEQFF. CDR3 nucleotide sequence: TGTGCCACCAGCAGAGAACCTTCTAGAGTTTTGGATGAGCAGTTCTTC.

The V call is TRBV3-1 (or the pseudogene TRBV3-2), the J call TRBJ2-5, with a tentative D call TRBD2 (5 bases). The CDR3 is made up of 15 amino acids. Germline CDR1 is LGHDT and CDR2 is YNNKEL (reference sequence). Trimming cost V 4 bases and J 5 bases, with 17 bases left between them. CDR3 in amino acids: CASSRPTGSAETQYF. The CDR3 DNA reads as TGTGCCAGCAGCCGACCGACGGGGTCTGCGGAGACCCAGTACTTC.

DNA for the CDR3: TGTGCCATCGGGGGGGCCTTCCTCTACAATGAGCAGTTCTTC. Amino acid sequence: CAIGGAFLYNEQFF. This chain joins TRBV6-1 and TRBJ2-1; 8 positions agree with TRBD2. The V gene's germline CDR1 is MNHNS and CDR2 SASEGT. V was clipped by 10 bases and J by 3 bases; unmatched bases: 8. The CDR3 runs to 14 residues.

This clone was seen a handful of times. V usage is TRBV18 and J usage is TRBJ2-7; 10 nucleotides align to TRBD1. The germline V gene has CDR1 KGHSH and CDR2 LQKENI. The V segment lost 3 bases and the J segment 6 bases; nucleotides outside the gene matches: 8. The CDR3 loop spans 15 amino acids. CDR3 DNA sequence: TGTGCCAGCTCACCCCTACGGGACAGGGGAAGCGAGCAGTACTTC. Translated: CASSPLRDRGSEQYF.